This T cell receptor (beta chain) was obtained from a study of OX40 agonist ivuxolimab in advanced cancers. The CDR3 spans 13 residues. Germline CDR1 MNHEY, CDR2 SVGAGI. V lost 7 bases and J lost 7; bases outside the gene matches: 7. Notes on the study in general: Doses of 0.1 to 3.0 mg/kg were accompanied by clonal expansion of CD4+ and CD8+ blood T cells by week 6.

As regards this clone: The antigen is unknown.

The repertoire was sequenced with immunoSEQ multiplex PCR; TCRdb's copy has only in-frame clones and lacks some. In the table there are fewer than 45,000 clones, roughly 84% of which are singletons. The sequence derives from an adult with an advanced solid tumor such as melanoma, head and neck, liver or kidney cancer. Here the sequenced sample was CD4+ or CD8+ T cells sorted from blood, taken in a trial of the OX40 agonist ivuxolimab. The chain joins TRBV6-5 to TRBJ2-1; the match to TRBD2 covers 7 bases. The chain's CDR3 is CASTGTTWNEQFF. DNA of the CDR3: TGTGCCAGCACCGGGACTACATGGAATGAGCAGTTCTTC.